These 21 T cell receptor beta chains share one sample of origin, sequenced in a study of cytomegalovirus exposure and HLA in healthy donors. The primer mix had 60 Vbeta and 13 Jbeta primers. Some clones are missing from TCRdb's copy, which holds only in-frame ones; the method was immunoSEQ multiplex PCR. The sample shows some 190,000 clones, about 85% of them seen only once. The sample was PBMCs. The receptors here all came from a boy aged 2 to 10 in good health and CMV-seronegative.

This chain joins TRBV29-1 and TRBJ2-1; 10 bases agree with TRBD2. This CDR3 contains 13 residues. Germline trimming cut 5 bases from V and 6 bases from J; bases unmatched to any gene: 4. Germline values: CDR1 SQVTM, CDR2 ANQGSEA. The CDR3 loop reads CSVSGRAVNEQFF. In DNA form, the CDR3 reads TGCAGCGTTAGCGGGAGGGCCGTCAATGAGCAGTTCTTC.

This rearrangement joins TRBV2 to TRBJ2-3; 9 nucleotides agree with TRBD2. The CDR3 covers 14 residues. Germline lookup yields CDR1 SNHLY and CDR2 FYNNEI. The trim removed 6 bases at V and 0 bases at J, leaving 1 base unmatched. CDR3 amino acids: CASRTSGSTDTQYF. The CDR3, as DNA: TGTGCCAGCAGAACTAGCGGGAGCACAGATACGCAGTATTTT.

The chain is built from TRBV7-2 and TRBJ2-3; 7 nucleotides align to TRBD2. Germline V CDR1 and CDR2: SGHTA, FQGNSA. With 0 bases clipped from V and 6 bases from J, the junction kept 3 bases outside the gene matches. There are 14 residues in the CDR3. The CDR3 coding sequence is TGTGCCAGCAGCTTAGCGGGGGGAGGGGATACGCAGTATTTT. It is translated as CASSLAGGGDTQYF.

This clone came up once. This chain uses TRBV28 with TRBJ1-6; TRBD1 matches 9 bases. J gave up 9 bases and V 10 bases, and 10 bases lay outside the gene matches. The CDR3 is made up of 14 amino acids. CDR1 MDHEN and CDR2 SYDVKM come from the germline V gene. The CDR3 is CATRSGQGFSPLHF. The CDR3, as DNA: TGTGCCACTCGTTCGGGACAGGGCTTTTCACCCCTCCACTTT.

V gene TRBV10-3 combines with J gene TRBJ2-2; 8 bases fit TRBD1. The CDR3 runs to 13 residues. The germline V gene has CDR1 ENHRY and CDR2 SYGVKD. V lost 10 bases and J lost 7; bases outside the gene matches: 8. The CDR3 sequence: CATDRGSGGELFF. The CDR3, as DNA: TGTGCCACCGACAGGGGCTCGGGCGGGGAGCTGTTTTTT.

The chain is built from TRBV5-1 and TRBJ1-1; 8 bases line up with TRBD1. The CDR3 covers 14 residues. V lost 5 bases to trimming and J lost 2 bases; unmatched junction nucleotides: 5. From germline, CDR1 is SGHRS and CDR2 YFSETQ. CDR3 DNA sequence: TGCGCCAGCAGACCAGACAGGGGTAACACTGAAGCTTTCTTT. This gives the protein CASRPDRGNTEAFF.

The chain links TRBV11-2 to TRBJ2-3; D not certain. Trimming shortened V by 5 bases and J by 0 bases, and 18 bases separated the two germline ends. The CDR3 runs 17 residues. Germline assignment: CDR1 SGHAT and CDR2 FQNNGV. CDR3: CASSHVVGSTSTDTQYF. CDR3 DNA: TGTGCCAGCAGCCACGTGGTCGGTTCGACTAGCACAGATACGCAGTATTTT.

The rearrangement links TRBV5-1 to TRBJ2-7; 8 bases are a match to TRBD1. Unmatched junction bases numbered 11, after V lost 3 bases and J lost 3 bases. The CDR3 contains 16 residues. Germline CDR1 is SGHRS and CDR2 is YFSETQ. The CDR3 protein is CASSSGQENFNYEQYF. In nucleotides, the CDR3 is TGCGCCAGCAGCTCGGGACAGGAGAACTTCAACTACGAGCAGTACTTC. Supplemented by reference TRBV5-1 and TRBJ2-7, the full variable domain reads KAGVTQTPRYLIKTRGQQVTLSCSPISGHRSVSWYQQTPGQGLQFLFEYFSETQRNKGNFPGRFSGRQFSNSRSEMNVSTLELGDSALYLCASSSGQENFNYEQYFGPGTRLTVT.

The rearrangement links TRBV9 to TRBJ1-6; D may be TRBD1 (5 bases). Germline CDR1 is SGDLS and CDR2 is YYNGEE. The V end lost 0 bases, the J end lost 14 bases, and 15 bases lay between the germline ends. This CDR3 is 14 amino acids long. The DNA of the CDR3 is TGTGCCAGCAGCGTAGAGACAGTGCCTAGGGCCCTCCACTTT. Translating gives CASSVETVPRALHF.

The chain employs TRBV6-5 and TRBJ2-1; 7 bases map to TRBD2. This CDR3 is built from 14 residues. The germline gives CDR1 MNHEY, CDR2 SVGAGI. V was pared by 8 bases and J by 3 bases, with 7 bases of the junction left unmatched. CDR3 protein: CASGRAGSYNEQFF. CDR3 DNA: TGTGCCAGCGGACGAGCGGGGAGCTACAATGAGCAGTTCTTC.

The V call is TRBV5-1, the J call TRBJ1-3; no reliable D call. The CDR3 is made up of 13 amino acids. V gave up 6 bases and J gave up 4 bases, with 11 bases separating them. Germline-derived CDR1 and CDR2 are SGHRS and YFSETQ. CDR3 amino acids: CASKPMVGNTIYF. The CDR3 DNA is TGCGCCAGCAAGCCCATGGTGGGAAACACCATATATTTT.

This rearrangement joins TRBV27 to TRBJ2-2; possibly TRBD1 for D (5 bases). The V gene lost 3 bases and the J gene lost 7 bases, with 12 bases spanning the gap. The CDR3 is 14 residues long. Per the germline V gene, CDR1 is MNHEY and CDR2 is SMNVEV (reference sequence). The CDR3 sequence: CASSLVGVGGELFF. The CDR3 nucleotides are TGTGCCAGCAGTTTGGTAGGGGTAGGCGGGGAGCTGTTTTTT.

The chain couples TRBV9 to TRBJ1-1, with D uncertain. CDR3 size: 11 residues. V shed 4 bases and J shed 5 bases, with 6 bases lying between them. From germline, CDR1 is SGDLS and CDR2 YYNGEE. The CDR3 DNA reads TGTGCCAGCAGCCCCCGGACTGAAGCTTTCTTT. Protein: CASSPRTEAFF.

The J gene is TRBJ2-7, the V gene TRBV9; TRBD2 is a possible D gene (7 bases). Per the germline V gene, CDR1 is SGDLS and CDR2 is YYNGEE. This CDR3 spans 13 amino acids. V was clipped by 2 bases and J by 5 bases, with 11 bases between them. The CDR3 here is CASSVGGQDEQYF. The CDR3 DNA is TGTGCCAGCAGCGTCGGGGGGCAGGACGAGCAGTACTTC.

The rearrangement links TRBV6-1 to TRBJ2-3, with 7 bases identical to TRBD1. The CDR3 is made up of 16 amino acids. Germline lookup yields CDR1 MNHNS and CDR2 SASEGT. V shed 3 bases, J shed 4 bases, and the junction held 10 bases outside the gene matches. The CDR3 is CASSEKGALRSDTQYF. CDR3 bases: TGTGCCAGCAGTGAGAAGGGGGCCCTTCGGTCAGATACGCAGTATTTT.

About this clone: The junction shows a germline mismatch at one end, possibly a read error. This chain uses TRBV7-9 with TRBJ1-2; 9 nucleotides align to TRBD1. Germline V gene lookup returns CDR1 SEHNR and CDR2 FQNEAQ (reference sequence). The CDR3 extends over 16 amino acids. The CDR3 protein is CSSSLSGLQGAVGYTF. CDR3 sequence (DNA): TGTTCCAGCAGCTTGTCCGGCCTACAGGGGGCGGTTGGCTACACCTTC.

This chain uses TRBV4-1 with TRBJ1-2; D unresolved. The CDR3 has 13 residues. Deletions cut 1 base from V and 0 bases from J, with 3 bases between. Germline-derived CDR1 and CDR2 are MGHRA and YSYEKL. CDR3 sequence: CASSQAANYGYTF. Written as DNA, the CDR3 is TGCGCCAGCAGCCAAGCTGCTAACTATGGCTACACCTTC.

This chain joins TRBV27 and TRBJ1-2; 9 bases fit TRBD1. This CDR3 is 14 amino acids long. J gave up 4 bases and V 5 bases, and 5 bases lay outside the gene matches. Germline CDR1 is MNHEY and CDR2 is SMNVEV (reference sequence). The CDR3 DNA reads TGTGCCAGCAGTCCGGGACAGGGATTCTATGGCTACACCTTC. It yields the protein CASSPGQGFYGYTF.

The chain employs TRBV28 and TRBJ2-5; D not certain. Per germline, CDR1 MDHEN and CDR2 SYDVKM. V gave up 2 bases and J gave up 2 bases, with 3 bases separating them. The length of the CDR3 is 12 residues. CDR3 in amino acids: CASSLPQETQYF. The CDR3 DNA reads TGTGCCAGCAGTTTACCTCAAGAGACCCAGTACTTC. Looking up the rest from reference TRBV28 and TRBJ2-5 gives the full variable domain: DVKVTQSSRYLVKRTGEKVFLECVQDMDHENMFWYRQDPGLGLRLIYFSYDVKMKEKGDIPEGYSVSREKKERFSLILESASTNQTSMYLCASSLPQETQYFGPGTRLLVL.

The sample holds one count of this clone. The rearrangement uses TRBV7-8 and TRBJ2-7; a weak D match, TRBD2 (5 bases). The germline V gene has CDR1 SGHVS and CDR2 FQNEAQ. Deletions cut 5 bases from V and 5 bases from J, with 16 bases between. CDR3 length: 14 residues. CDR3 sequence reads: CASSPGLGIDEQYF. CDR3 DNA: TGTGCCAGCAGCCCCGGACTGGGGATCGACGAGCAGTACTTC.

This clone showed up just once. The chain links TRBV9 to TRBJ2-1; D might be TRBD1 (6 bases). The CDR3 runs to 16 residues. Trimming left V 4 bases short and J 4 bases short, with 18 bases between. Germline-derived CDR1 and CDR2 are SGDLS and YYNGEE. The CDR3 DNA is TGTGCCAGCAGCCCAGAGCCCCAGAGGGGGTACAATGAGCAGTTCTTC. This encodes CASSPEPQRGYNEQFF.